Each of the 32 T cell receptor beta chains below was sequenced from the same sample in a study of cytomegalovirus exposure and HLA in healthy donors. The PCR contained 60 Vbeta and 13 Jbeta primers. Produced via immunoSEQ multiplex PCR; TCRdb's table is partial and in-frame only. In the table there are 100,000 to 150,000 clones, around 70% of which are singletons. The sample comprised PBMCs. The origin of the receptors is an older woman in good health and CMV-seropositive.

This clone appeared a single time. The chain carries TRBV19 and TRBJ1-6; 9 nucleotides agree with TRBD1. The CDR3 is made up of 15 amino acids. V lost 6 bases to trimming and J lost 7 bases; unmatched junction nucleotides: 7. The germline gives CDR1 LNHDA, CDR2 SQIVND (reference sequence). CDR3 nucleotide sequence: TGTGCCAGTAGAGAACCGGGACAGGGAAATTCACCCCTCCACTTT. Residues: CASREPGQGNSPLHF.

This chain uses TRBV6-6 with TRBJ2-7, with D possibly matching TRBD1 (5 bases). This CDR3 is built from 15 residues. Germline CDR1 MNHNY, CDR2 SVGAGI (reference sequence). With 7 bases removed from V and 2 bases from J, the gap between germline ends came to 18 bases. CDR3 residues: CASNPRDRFPYEQYF. The CDR3 region has the DNA TGTGCCAGCAATCCGCGTGACAGATTTCCCTACGAGCAGTACTTC.

This clone was recorded only once. V usage is TRBV29-1 and J usage is TRBJ2-1; possibly TRBD2 for D (5 bases). The germline V gene encodes CDR1 SQVTM and CDR2 ANQGSEA. The ends were cut back, 5 bases at V and 8 bases at J, with 16 bases in the middle. This CDR3 contains 13 residues. The CDR3 protein is CSVRRINGDEQFF. The CDR3 nucleotides read TGCAGCGTTCGCCGGATCAACGGGGATGAGCAGTTCTTC.

With respect to this clone: Other DNA sequences in this specimen translate into the identical CDR3. The rearrangement joins TRBV27 to TRBJ2-2; 8 bases line up with TRBD1. CDR3 size: 19 residues. In germline, CDR1 is MNHEY, CDR2 SMNVEV (reference sequence). V was pared by 1 base and J by 2 bases, with 12 bases of the junction left unmatched. Here the CDR3 DNA reads TGTGCCAGCAGTTTATTCGGGGCAGGGGGCGATGCCAACACCGGGGAGCTGTTTTTT. It codes for CASSLFGAGGDANTGELFF.

The gene calls are TRBV19 and TRBJ1-5; 7 bases agree with TRBD1. Germline V gene sequence: CDR1 LNHDA, CDR2 SQIVND (reference sequence). The CDR3 has 19 amino acids. V lost 5 bases, J lost 2 bases, and 18 bases stayed unmatched. CDR3 amino acids: CASSQGPGQWGTGNQPQHF. For the CDR3, the DNA is TGTGCCAGTAGTCAGGGACCGGGACAGTGGGGGACGGGCAATCAGCCCCAGCATTTT.

Only one count was recorded for this clone. The chain combines TRBV4-1 with TRBJ1-4; D is uncertain. Trimming removed 0 bases at V and 8 bases at J, with 13 bases between. Germline lookup yields CDR1 MGHRA and CDR2 YSYEKL. CDR3 length: 15 amino acids. For the CDR3, the DNA is TGCGCCAGCAGCCAAGATTGGCGCCTCGGGGAAAAACTGTTTTTT. It codes for CASSQDWRLGEKLFF.

The CDR3 DNA reads as TGTGCCAGCAGTGAAGTGTCAGTCTTGAACACCGGGGAGCTGTTTTTT. This codes for CASSEVSVLNTGELFF. The genes are TRBV2 and TRBJ2-2; D gene uncertain. CDR3 length equals 16 residues. Per the germline V gene, CDR1 is SNHLY and CDR2 is FYNNEI. V lost 1 base to trimming and J lost 1 base, with 10 bases between them.

The J gene is TRBJ1-1, the V gene TRBV5-8; tentative D call: TRBD1 (6 bases). Between the trimmed V and J ends, which lost 4 bases and 4 bases, there was a span of 14 bases. Germline lookup yields CDR1 SGHTS and CDR2 YDEGEE. The CDR3 runs to 14 residues. The CDR3 loop is CASSRGQLSTEAFF. CDR3 DNA sequence: TGTGCCAGCAGCCGAGGACAGTTGAGCACTGAAGCTTTCTTT.

The chain carries TRBV6-1 and TRBJ2-1, with a possible D match to TRBD2 (7 bases). CDR1 and CDR2 from the germline V gene are MNHNS and SASEGT. This CDR3 comprises 14 residues. V was pared by 2 bases and J by 13 bases, with 18 bases between. The CDR3 DNA sequence: TGTGCCAGCAGTGAACGGGGGGCCGGGCCAGCCCAGTTCTTC. Protein: CASSERGAGPAQFF.

This chain connects TRBV10-3 to TRBJ1-1, with a tentative D call TRBD1 (6 bases). Trimming took off 6 bases at V and 3 bases at J, with 20 bases between the two ends. Germline-derived CDR1 and CDR2 are ENHRY and SYGVKD. The CDR3 is 16 residues long. CDR3 amino acids: CAIRSRGGSADTEAFF. The CDR3, as DNA: TGTGCCATCAGGTCAAGGGGGGGGTCGGCGGACACTGAAGCTTTCTTT.

The chain is built from TRBV7-8 and TRBJ1-1, with D hard to call. Trimming removed 3 bases at V and 0 bases at J, with 8 bases between. The V gene's germline CDR1 is SGHVS and CDR2 FQNEAQ. There are 14 residues in the CDR3. The CDR3 nucleotides are TGTGCCAGCAGCTTCATACAGCTGAACACTGAAGCTTTCTTT. Its protein product is CASSFIQLNTEAFF.

The chain uses TRBV6-6 and TRBJ2-7; D gene ambiguous. The germline V gene has CDR1 MNHNY and CDR2 SVGAGI (reference sequence). This CDR3 has 15 amino acids. Trimming shortened V by 5 bases and J by 6 bases, and 20 bases separated the two germline ends. The CDR3 here is CASSAFDSRSGEQYF. CDR3 DNA: TGTGCCAGCAGTGCCTTTGACTCCCGCAGTGGCGAGCAGTACTTC.

V gene TRBV28 combines with J gene TRBJ1-2, with D perhaps matching TRBD1 (5 bases). The CDR3 has 16 amino acids. Germline-derived CDR1 and CDR2 are MDHEN and SYDVKM. V lost 5 bases and J lost 3, with 19 bases in between. The CDR3 DNA reads as TGTGCCAGCAGTCTCTTGGGTTCAGGGAATTACTATGGCTACACCTTC. This translates into CASSLLGSGNYYGYTF.

The rearrangement uses TRBV6-1 and TRBJ1-1, with D unclear. Germline V gene lookup returns CDR1 MNHNS and CDR2 SASEGT. The CDR3 has 16 residues. V was clipped by 2 bases and J by 4 bases, with 17 bases between them. The chain's CDR3 is CASSEYLTGKRTEAFF. In nucleotides, the CDR3 is TGTGCCAGCAGTGAATATTTGACGGGGAAGCGCACTGAAGCTTTCTTT.

The chain's CDR3 is CASSGTGESSYEQYF. The CDR3 bases are TGTGCCAGCAGTGGGACAGGTGAGAGCTCCTACGAGCAGTACTTC. The chain carries TRBV2 and TRBJ2-7; 7 bases map to TRBD1. This CDR3 spans 15 amino acids. Looked up from germline, CDR1 is SNHLY and CDR2 is FYNNEI. V shed 4 bases, J shed 0 bases, and the junction held 6 bases outside the gene matches.

The V call is TRBV6-6, the J call TRBJ2-4; the D gene is possibly TRBD2 (5 bases). The V end was cut by 1 base, the J end by 9 bases, with 13 bases between. Germline values: CDR1 MNHNY, CDR2 SVGAGI (reference sequence). This CDR3 contains 14 residues. The CDR3 loop reads CASSYYGEGSIQYF. CDR3 DNA: TGTGCCAGCAGTTACTATGGGGAAGGGAGCATTCAGTACTTC.

This clone was counted a few times. The chain combines TRBV6-1 with TRBJ2-5; D is possibly TRBD1 (5 bases). The CDR3 sequence is 13 residues long. Germline CDR1 MNHNS, CDR2 SASEGT. V was pared by 7 bases and J by 5 bases, with 14 bases between. CDR3 nucleotide sequence: TGTGCCAGCATTCGCAGGGATGGTGAGACCCAGTACTTC. It is translated as CASIRRDGETQYF.

The gene calls are TRBV10-3 and TRBJ2-3; 9 bases line up with TRBD1. This CDR3 contains 14 residues. Germline V lookup: CDR1 ENHRY, CDR2 SYGVKD. Trimming took 6 bases from V and 4 from J; bases not matched to a gene: 5. CDR3 amino acids: CAIRGQGEADTQYF. CDR3 nucleotide sequence: TGTGCCATCAGGGGACAGGGAGAGGCAGATACGCAGTATTTT.

This chain joins TRBV5-1 and TRBJ2-6; D is undetermined. Germline loops: CDR1 SGHRS, CDR2 YFSETQ. The CDR3 covers 16 residues. Deletions cut 0 bases from V and 0 bases from J, with 7 bases between. CDR3 bases: TGCGCCAGCAGCTTGGACCATAGCTCTGGGGCCAACGTCCTGACTTTC. It translates to CASSLDHSSGANVLTF.

The V gene is TRBV13, the J gene TRBJ2-3; D possibly corresponds to TRBD1 (5 bases). The CDR3 covers 15 residues. Germline V CDR1 and CDR2: PRHDT, FYEKMQ (reference sequence). Trimming left V 1 base short and J 1 base short, with 9 bases between. The CDR3 DNA reads TGTGCCAGCAGCTTAGACCAAGGGGGCACAGATACGCAGTATTTT. Amino acids: CASSLDQGGTDTQYF. The whole variable domain, filled in from reference TRBV13 and TRBJ2-3, reads AAGVIQSPRHLIKEKRETATLKCYPIPRHDTVYWYQQGPGQDPQFLISFYEKMQSDKGSIPDRFSAQQFSDYHSELNMSSLELGDSALYFCASSLDQGGTDTQYFGPGTRLTVL.

This clone was found many times. The V gene is TRBV7-9, the J gene TRBJ1-1; 8 positions match TRBD1. CDR3 length: 14 residues. J gave up 5 bases and V 3 bases, and 5 bases lay outside the gene matches. Germline values: CDR1 SEHNR, CDR2 FQNEAQ (reference sequence). This CDR3 reads CASSFGQGGTEAFF. CDR3 DNA: TGTGCCAGCAGCTTTGGACAGGGAGGAACTGAAGCTTTCTTT.

V and J are TRBV19 and TRBJ1-2, with 8 positions matching TRBD1. Trimming took 0 bases from V and 6 from J; bases not matched to a gene: 12. Germline V CDR1 and CDR2: LNHDA, SQIVND (reference sequence). The CDR3 spans 17 residues. CDR3 DNA sequence: TGTGCCAGTAGTATAGATGCGACAGGGGCGGCTATTGATGGCTACACCTTC. Amino acids: CASSIDATGAAIDGYTF.

This chain joins TRBV5-4 and TRBJ1-2, with D tentatively TRBD1 (6 bases). The germline gives CDR1 SGHNT, CDR2 YYREEE (reference sequence). The V gene lost 4 bases and the J gene lost 8 bases, with 18 bases spanning the gap. The CDR3 spans 14 residues. The CDR3 nucleotides are TGTGCCAGCAGCCAAAGAGGGGGTTGGGAAGGCTACACCTTC. Translating it yields CASSQRGGWEGYTF.

The chain has TRBV9 and TRBJ2-7; 9 bases match TRBD1. This CDR3 contains 13 residues. CDR1 and CDR2 from the germline V gene are SGDLS and YYNGEE. V gave up 2 bases and J gave up 8 bases; unmatched junction bases: 5. The CDR3: CASSVGDRAKQYF. Here the CDR3 DNA reads TGTGCCAGCAGCGTGGGGGACAGGGCTAAGCAGTACTTC.

The V call is TRBV27, the J call TRBJ1-5; D not certain. Per the germline V gene, CDR1 is MNHEY and CDR2 is SMNVEV (reference sequence). The CDR3 contains 16 residues. Trimming took off 0 bases at V and 0 bases at J, with 9 bases between the two ends. CDR3 nucleotides: TGTGCCAGCAGTTTATCCGGGGATTATAGCAATCAGCCCCAGCATTTT. It is translated as CASSLSGDYSNQPQHF.

The chain recombines TRBV29-1 with TRBJ2-1, with D tentatively TRBD1 (6 bases). The germline gives CDR1 SQVTM, CDR2 ANQGSEA. V lost 1 base, J lost 1 base, and 8 bases lay in between. The CDR3 spans 14 residues. In nucleotides, the CDR3 is TGCAGCGTTGAAGGGGGGCCATCCTACAATGAGCAGTTCTTC. Translated, it gives CSVEGGPSYNEQFF.

This clone has a single count. The sample carries other DNA sequences with the same CDR3. The chain combines TRBV18 with TRBJ1-5, with TRBD1 matching 7 bases. This CDR3 has 14 residues. Trimming cost V 6 bases and J 3 bases; bases outside gene matches: 5. Germline CDR1 reads KGHSH; CDR2 reads LQKENI. The CDR3 spells CASSPGQYNQPQHF. The CDR3 region has the DNA TGTGCCAGCTCCCCGGGACAGTACAATCAGCCCCAGCATTTT.

This clone was counted a few times. The gene calls are TRBV2 and TRBJ1-1; D is perhaps TRBD1 (6 bases). Germline V gives CDR1 SNHLY, CDR2 FYNNEI. V was pared by 7 bases and J by 1 base, with 10 bases between. There are 13 residues in the CDR3. The CDR3 here is CASMGQPNTEAFF. CDR3 DNA sequence: TGTGCCAGCATGGGACAACCGAACACTGAAGCTTTCTTT.

The chain links TRBV12-1 to TRBJ1-1. TRBV12-1 is labeled a pseudogene. This CDR3 is 15 amino acids long. CDR3 amino acids: CASSFWGGANTEAFF. The CDR3 nucleotides are TGTGCCAGCAGCTTTTGGGGGGGGGCGAACACTGAAGCTTTCTTT.

This clone was picked up a small number of times. The chain uses TRBV10-2 and TRBJ2-7; tentatively, D is TRBD1 (6 bases). This CDR3 region has 15 residues. From germline, CDR1 is WSHSY and CDR2 SAAADI. The ends were cut back, 6 bases at V and 8 bases at J, with 23 bases in the middle. As DNA, the CDR3 is TGCGCCAGCAGAGGCTACCTCCGGGACAACCCCCAGCAGTACTTC. Protein sequence: CASRGYLRDNPQQYF.

This chain uses TRBV9 with TRBJ1-1, with no clear D. Trimming took 1 base from V and 3 from J, leaving 10 bases between them. The germline V gene encodes CDR1 SGDLS and CDR2 YYNGEE. CDR3 length: 14 residues. CDR3 region: CASSVWEGDTEAFF. As DNA, the CDR3 is TGTGCCAGCAGCGTATGGGAGGGAGACACTGAAGCTTTCTTT.

J is TRBJ2-5 and V is TRBV19, with D possibly being TRBD2 (6 bases). Germline V gene data show CDR1 as LNHDA and CDR2 as SQIVND (reference sequence). The CDR3 is 15 residues long. Trimming left V 4 bases short and J 1 base short, with 13 bases between. CDR3 nucleotide sequence: TGTGCCAGTAGTACCCGGTGGGGGGTCCAAGAGACCCAGTACTTC. Protein sequence: CASSTRWGVQETQYF.